The rows below give T cell receptor beta chains drawn from one sample of a study of vaccination and CD4 T cells after COVID-19. These receptors' antigens are unknown. TCRdb re-called the PCR reads with MiXCR, one entry per CDR3 protein. The sample lists around 26,000 distinct CDR3 sequences, 40% to 55% occurring once. Sequences were derived from CD4+ T cells from blood, cultured in vitro, sampled before SARS-CoV-2 vaccination. The receptors originated from a human donor who received a COVID-19 vaccine. The CDR3 runs from the conserved cysteine through the conserved F or W. Fields, in order: clone size, J gene, V gene, D gene, CDR3 DNA, CDR3 protein. The D gene is left open where the match is weak. Clone size is not always given. Where it is, it says once, few, many or a class for expanded clones.

>NA|TRBJ2-2|TRBV24-1|TRBD2
TGTGCCACCTCCCCAGGGACTAGCGGGCGGGCAGTGAACACCGGGGAGCTGTTTTTT
CATSPGTSGRAVNTGELFF
>NA|TRBJ2-1|TRBV12-3/TRBV12-4|TRBD1
TGTGCCAGCAGTCCCCGGACAGGGTCCTACAATGAGCAGTTCTTC
CASSPRTGSYNEQFF
>NA|TRBJ1-2|TRBV29-1|NA
TGCAGCGTTGGCGGGAGCTATGGCTACACCTTC
CSVGGSYGYTF
>NA|TRBJ2-7|TRBV7-6|TRBD2
TGTGCCAGCAGCCCCGGACTAGCGGGGGACGAGCAGTACTTC
CASSPGLAGDEQYF
>NA|TRBJ2-7|TRBV6-1|TRBD1
TGTGCCAGCAGAAGACAGGGGGAAATCTACGAGCAGTACTTC
CASRRQGEIYEQYF
>NA|TRBJ2-3|TRBV6-1|TRBD2
TGTGCCAGCACAACTAGCGGGGGGGAGGATACGCAGTATTTT
CASTTSGGEDTQYF
>NA|TRBJ2-5|TRBV7-9|NA
TGTGCCAGCAGCCTAGGGACGAGGGGGGGAGAGACCCAGTACTTC
CASSLGTRGGETQYF
>NA|TRBJ1-6|TRBV10-1|NA
TGCGCCAGCAGAATGGATCGTAATTCACCCCTCCACTTT
CASRMDRNSPLHF
>NA|TRBJ1-1|TRBV5-1|NA
TGCGCCAGCAGCTTGGATGGGGTGACTGAAGCTTTCTTT
CASSLDGVTEAFF
>NA|TRBJ1-6|TRBV2|NA
TGTGCCAGCAGTGACCGGGACAAAAATTCACCCCTCCACTTT
CASSDRDKNSPLHF
>NA|TRBJ2-2|TRBV27|NA
TGTGCCAGCGGCCAACTACAGGGACCGCTGGAGCTGTTTTTT
CASGQLQGPLELFF
>NA|TRBJ1-2|TRBV24-1|NA
TGTGCCACCAGTGATTCCGGGACAATCCCCCACACCTTC
CATSDSGTIPHTF
>few|TRBJ1-1|TRBV20-1|TRBD1
TGCAGTGCTAGAGGGAACAGGGGGAAAGCTGAAGCTTTCTTT
CSARGNRGKAEAFF
>NA|TRBJ1-2|TRBV12-3/TRBV12-4|NA
TGTGCCAGCAGTCCCGGGACATCCTATGGCTACACCTTC
CASSPGTSYGYTF
>few|TRBJ2-2|TRBV6-1|NA
TGTGCCAGCAGTGAAGCCGGGGCTCTCGGGGAGCTGTTTTTT
CASSEAGALGELFF
>NA|TRBJ1-5|TRBV6-2/TRBV6-3|TRBD1
TGTGCCAGCAGTTACCCTCCGGGACAGGGGTATCAGCCCCAGCATTTT
CASSYPPGQGYQPQHF
>few|TRBJ1-2|TRBV6-1|TRBD1
TGTGCCAGCAGAAACGACAGGGGGGCTGGCTACACCTTC
CASRNDRGAGYTF
>NA|TRBJ1-5|TRBV24-1|TRBD1
TGTGCCACCAGTGATCCCGGGACAGGCGGGCAGCCCCAGCATTTT
CATSDPGTGGQPQHF
>NA|TRBJ1-1|TRBV25-1|NA
TGTGCCAGCAGTGAATCTCTGGGTGAAGGGACTGAAGCTTTCTTT
CASSESLGEGTEAFF
>few|TRBJ2-5|TRBV5-4|TRBD1
TGTGCCAGCAGCTTGGACCCGGACAGGCGTCAAGAGACCCAGTACTTC
CASSLDPDRRQETQYF
>NA|TRBJ1-5|TRBV18|NA
TGTGCCAGCTCACCCAGCGGGGGGGATCAGCCCCAGCATTTT
CASSPSGGDQPQHF
>NA|TRBJ2-5|TRBV19|NA
TGTGCCAGTAGTAGGTTTGAGGGACCCCGCAAAGAGACCCAGTACTTC
CASSRFEGPRKETQYF
>NA|TRBJ2-3|TRBV6-1|TRBD1
TGTGCCAGTTCGACAGGGGGTTCCACAGATACGCAGTATTTT
CASSTGGSTDTQYF
>once|TRBJ2-1|TRBV12-3/TRBV12-4|NA
TGTGCCAGCAGCCTTCTGCGGGTTGGGCAGTTCTTC
CASSLLRVGQFF
>NA|TRBJ1-2|TRBV25-1|NA
TGTGCCAGCAGTGAACAGCCCGTTTCCGGGACATATGGCTACACCTTC
CASSEQPVSGTYGYTF
>NA|TRBJ1-5|TRBV30|NA
TGTGCCTGGAGTGTACGGAACAATCAGCCCCAGCATTTT
CAWSVRNNQPQHF
>few|TRBJ2-5|TRBV24-1|TRBD1
TGTGCCACCAGTGATCCGACAGGGGGCGATGAGACCCAGTACTTC
CATSDPTGGDETQYF
>few|TRBJ2-3|TRBV7-2|TRBD2
TGTGCCAGCAGCTCGAGCGGGGGGGGCACAGATACGCAGTATTTT
CASSSSGGGTDTQYF
>few|TRBJ2-2|TRBV12-3/TRBV12-4|NA
TGTGCCAGCAGTGCAACCGCGGCCGGCACCGGGGAGCTGTTTTTT
CASSATAAGTGELFF
>NA|TRBJ1-5|TRBV21-1|NA
TGTGCCAGCAGCAAAACCGACAGGGGAGTATTGGGCAATCAGCCCCAGCATTTT
CASSKTDRGVLGNQPQHF
>NA|TRBJ1-2|TRBV3-1|NA
TGTGCCAGCAGCCAAGGTTCATCCTATGGCTACACCTTC
CASSQGSSYGYTF
>NA|TRBJ1-6|TRBV10-3|TRBD1
TGTGCCACCAACTCCGGGACAGATAATTCACCCCTCCACTTT
CATNSGTDNSPLHF
>few|TRBJ1-2|TRBV5-1|TRBD1
TGCGCCAGCAGCTTTAAACAGGGGTTAGGCTACACCTTC
CASSFKQGLGYTF
>few|TRBJ1-5|TRBV20-1|NA
TGCAGTGCTAGAGATCAAAGAATTTCCTTCAATCAGCCCCAGCATTTT
CSARDQRISFNQPQHF
>NA|TRBJ2-3|TRBV7-9|TRBD2
TGTGCCAGCAGCTTAGGCGGGGGGCAAGGGGATACGCAGTATTTT
CASSLGGGQGDTQYF
>few|TRBJ1-1|TRBV19|NA
TGTGCCAGTAGTACGGGGGTTGACGGTGAAGCTTTCTTT
CASSTGVDGEAFF
>NA|TRBJ1-6|TRBV5-1|NA
TGCGCCAGCAGCTGGGGAAGTTTGTACTCCTATAATTCACCCCTCCACTTT
CASSWGSLYSYNSPLHF
>NA|TRBJ2-7|TRBV12-3/TRBV12-4|NA
TGTGCCAGCAGTTCCGGGGCTTACGAGCAGTACTTC
CASSSGAYEQYF
>NA|TRBJ1-6|TRBV12-3/TRBV12-4|NA
TGTGCCAGCAGTTGGGACCTGAGCGATGGTAATTCACCCCTCCACTTT
CASSWDLSDGNSPLHF
>NA|TRBJ2-7|TRBV18|NA
TGTGCCAGCTCACCACCTGTAACAGACGAGCAGTACTTC
CASSPPVTDEQYF
>once|TRBJ2-6|TRBV4-2|TRBD1
TGTGCCAGCAGCCTTACGGGACAGGGGGCCGGTGGGGCCAACGTCCTGACTTTC
CASSLTGQGAGGANVLTF
>few|TRBJ2-5|TRBV19|TRBD1
TGTGCCAGTAGTATTACAGGGGGTAACCAAGAGACCCAGTACTTC
CASSITGGNQETQYF
>NA|TRBJ2-2|TRBV2|NA
TGTGCCAGCAGTGATCGGTTCGGCCAGGGAATTGTTTGGGGGGAGCTGTTTTTT
CASSDRFGQGIVWGELFF
>NA|TRBJ1-6|TRBV5-6|TRBD1
TGTGCCAGCAGCTTGATACCGGGACAGGGGGTCTCACCCCTCCACTTT
CASSLIPGQGVSPLHF
>NA|TRBJ2-5|TRBV28|TRBD2
TGTGCCAGCATGGGAGCCCCCGGGGACCTCTGGACTAGCGAGGTCCAAGAGACCCAGTACTTC
CASMGAPGDLWTSEVQETQYF